The sequence of this T cell receptor beta chain was determined in a study of blood T cell repertoires in COVID-19. Looking at the study overall: The origin of the acute and convalescent COVID-19 samples was the United States, Italy and Spain.

Authors' processing steps: Estimates of nucleated cell counts were drawn from the amplification of reference gene primers. Profiling relied on immunoSEQ multiplex PCR, and the TCRdb table lists in-frame clones only, not all of them. V and J calls and clone size are as listed in that table; D and trimming were resolved from the DNA. The sample lists fewer than 300,000 clones; around 87% were seen once. The CDR3 covers 14 residues. V was cut by 2 bases and J by 3 bases, with 10 bases left in between. CDR1 is MNHEY, CDR2 SVGAGI, per germline. This rearrangement joins TRBV6-5 to TRBJ1-1; D is unclear. The sequence was obtained from a woman aged 40-49 years who had recovered from COVID-19. The sample consisted of peripheral blood. The CDR3 DNA sequence: TGTGCCAGCAGTTACGGCCGGAGGGACACTGAAGCTTTCTTT. Translating it yields CASSYGRRDTEAFF.